The 25 T cell receptor beta chains reported below all come from one sample, sequenced in a study of shared clonotypes between healthy human individuals. The protocol was immunoSEQ multiplex PCR, while the TCRdb copy is restricted to in-frame clones and leaves out a portion. Of roughly 2,300,000 clones in the sample, around 92% are singletons; the top ten hold approximately 0.41%. The material sequenced was naive CD4+ T cells from PBMCs. Subset meaning: CD45RA+ positively selected. These TCRs come from a man younger than 35 in good health. Some clones in this sample may be carry-over from other donors' samples.

The chain links TRBV18 to TRBJ1-3, with 8 bases aligning to TRBD1. J was trimmed by 0 bases and V by 4 bases; bases with no gene match: 5. The CDR3 contains 16 residues. Germline CDR1 KGHSH, CDR2 LQKENI. The CDR3 sequence is CASSQGQASSGNTIYF. CDR3 coding DNA: TGTGCCAGCTCACAGGGACAGGCCAGCTCTGGAAACACCATATATTTT.

This rearrangement joins TRBV7-8 to TRBJ1-4, with a possible D match to TRBD1 (5 bases). The CDR3 extends over 20 amino acids. Germline V CDR1 and CDR2: SGHVS, FQNEAQ. Trimming cost V 1 base and J 0 bases, with 21 bases left between them. CDR3 sequence reads: CASSLVPRSGASATNEKLFF. The DNA of the CDR3 is TGTGCCAGCAGCTTAGTCCCCCGAAGTGGGGCCTCCGCAACTAATGAAAAACTGTTTTTT.

This clone was observed a few times. The sample holds other DNA sequences that translate to the same CDR3. The chain has TRBV5-1 and TRBJ1-1; TRBD1 matches 7 bases. The CDR3 has 13 residues. J lost 7 bases, V lost 0 bases, and 3 bases had no gene match. Germline values: CDR1 SGHRS, CDR2 YFSETQ. The CDR3 coding sequence is TGCGCCAGCAGCTTGGACAGGGGCCTTGAAGCTTTCTTT. Translating it yields CASSLDRGLEAFF.

The chain has TRBV30 and TRBJ2-6; 8 bases match TRBD2. Germline V gives CDR1 GTSNPN, CDR2 SVGIG (reference sequence). V was clipped by 2 bases and J by 1 base; unmatched bases: 4. This CDR3 is 16 amino acids long. CDR3 sequence: CAWSRAGVSGANVLTF. The CDR3 DNA reads as TGTGCCTGGAGTAGAGCGGGAGTGTCTGGGGCCAACGTCCTGACTTTC.

This chain connects TRBV14 to TRBJ2-1, with 11 bases matching TRBD2. The V and J ends lost 2 bases and 6 bases, in that order; junction bases with no gene match: 3. Germline CDR1 reads SGHDN; CDR2 reads FVKESK. The CDR3 contains 15 residues. The CDR3 DNA follows: TGTGCCAGCAGCCAATTTAGCGGGAGGGTCAATGAGCAGTTCTTC. Its protein product is CASSQFSGRVNEQFF.

The CDR3 DNA sequence: TGTGCCAGCAGCTTAGGGCCCTTGCAGGGTTATGGCTACACCTTC. Amino acid sequence: CASSLGPLQGYGYTF. The gene calls are TRBV7-9 and TRBJ1-2; possibly TRBD1 for D (5 bases). The CDR3 has 15 residues. CDR1 and CDR2 from the germline V gene are SEHNR and FQNEAQ (reference sequence). V lost 1 base and J 5 bases, leaving 14 bases between the germline ends.

V gene TRBV6-1 combines with J gene TRBJ2-2; the D gene is possibly TRBD2 (5 bases). The CDR3 is 14 amino acids. Deletions cut 7 bases from V and 4 bases from J, with 13 bases between. Germline V gene lookup returns CDR1 MNHNS and CDR2 SASEGT. DNA for the CDR3: TGTGCCAGCACCCCGGGGTTAGGCACCGGGGAGCTGTTTTTT. Protein product: CASTPGLGTGELFF.

The CDR3 DNA reads TGTGCCATCAGTAAGTGGGAGGACAGGGGTTCCTCTGGGGCCAACGTCCTGACTTTC. It specifies CAISKWEDRGSSGANVLTF. This rearrangement joins TRBV10-3 to TRBJ2-6, with 9 nucleotides matching TRBD1. CDR1 is ENHRY, CDR2 SYGVKD, per germline. J gave up 0 bases and V 5 bases, and 11 bases lay outside the gene matches. The CDR3 runs to 19 residues.

On this clone: The germline gene is not matched at one end of the junction; a read error may be the cause. This sequence joins TRBV6-4 and TRBJ1-1; unclear D gene. The CDR3 runs to 14 residues. Germline V gene sequence: CDR1 MRHNA, CDR2 SNTAGT. In DNA, the CDR3 is TGTGCCAGCAGAGACTGGGATTCGAACACTGAAGCTTTCTTT. It specifies CASRDWDSNTEAFF.

The chain uses TRBV6-5 and TRBJ2-3; perhaps TRBD2 as D (7 bases). Germline CDR1 reads MNHEY; CDR2 reads SVGAGI. There are 12 residues in the CDR3. Trimming removed 8 bases from V and 6 bases from J, with 12 bases in between. The CDR3 loop reads CASRGAHDTQYF. CDR3 in DNA: TGTGCCAGCCGGGGGGCTCACGATACGCAGTATTTT.

The V and J genes are TRBV6-5 and TRBJ2-7, with TRBD1 matching over 9 bases. This CDR3 region has 15 residues. The germline V gene encodes CDR1 MNHEY and CDR2 SVGAGI. V trimming: 4 bases; J trimming: 0 bases; junction bases outside the gene matches: 4. This CDR3 reads CASSSGQGYSYEQYF. The CDR3 nucleotides are TGTGCCAGCAGTTCGGGACAGGGCTACTCCTACGAGCAGTACTTC.

This clone was recorded once. This chain connects TRBV2 to TRBJ1-1; 7 bases align to TRBD1. Germline assignment: CDR1 SNHLY and CDR2 FYNNEI. Germline trimming cut 6 bases from V and 6 bases from J; bases unmatched to any gene: 7. The length of the CDR3 is 13 residues. The CDR3 here is CASRDNRGSEAFF. The CDR3 DNA follows: TGTGCCAGCAGAGATAACAGGGGCTCTGAAGCTTTCTTT.

The chain carries TRBV27 and TRBJ2-7; 14 bases are a match to TRBD2. CDR3 length: 20 amino acids. Trimming at V came to 2 bases and at J to 4 bases, leaving 16 bases not matched to a gene. Germline values: CDR1 MNHEY, CDR2 SMNVEV (reference sequence). The CDR3 protein is CASSLRGRTETSGRGYEQYF. CDR3 bases: TGTGCCAGCAGTTTAAGAGGGAGGACGGAGACTAGCGGGAGGGGGTACGAGCAGTACTTC.

This chain uses TRBV7-8 with TRBJ2-2; unclear D gene. Germline values: CDR1 SGHVS, CDR2 FQNEAQ. The CDR3 has 16 residues. The V end was cut by 5 bases, the J end by 0 bases, with 13 bases between. The CDR3 nucleotides read TGTGCCAGCAGCCCAGCAAGGATCGCGAACACCGGGGAGCTGTTTTTT. It is translated as CASSPARIANTGELFF.

The V and J genes are TRBV18 and TRBJ2-4; 13 bases are shared with TRBD2. The CDR3 consists of 17 residues. Trimming removed 3 bases from V and 8 bases from J; junction bases left unmatched: 10. CDR1 is KGHSH, CDR2 LQKENI, per germline. CDR3 residues: CASSPPWTSGRGDIQYF. Written as DNA, the CDR3 is TGTGCCAGCTCACCCCCCTGGACTAGCGGGAGAGGGGACATTCAGTACTTC.

The chain carries TRBV11-2 and TRBJ1-4; D is ambiguous. CDR1 and CDR2 (germline): SGHAT, FQNNGV. The V end lost 0 bases, the J end lost 7 bases, and 6 bases lay between the germline ends. This CDR3 region has 13 residues. CDR3 sequence: CASSLDLVEKLFF. The CDR3 coding sequence is TGTGCCAGCAGCTTAGACCTGGTTGAAAAACTGTTTTTT.

V usage is TRBV5-1 and J usage is TRBJ1-1; 9 bases align to TRBD1. CDR1 SGHRS and CDR2 YFSETQ come from the germline V gene. CDR3 size: 16 residues. The V and J ends lost 4 bases and 4 bases, in that order; junction bases with no gene match: 11. CDR3: CASSPGTGLVGTEAFF. In DNA form, the CDR3 reads TGCGCCAGCAGCCCAGGGACAGGGCTGGTGGGCACTGAAGCTTTCTTT.

This chain joins TRBV10-1 and TRBJ2-5, with D unresolved. Per the germline V gene, CDR1 is WNHNN and CDR2 is SYGVQD (reference sequence). The CDR3 loop spans 13 amino acids. V was cut by 5 bases and J by 1 base, with 8 bases left in between. The CDR3 loop reads CASSFAVQETQYF. DNA for the CDR3: TGCGCCAGCAGTTTCGCAGTCCAAGAGACCCAGTACTTC.

The V call is TRBV5-1, the J call TRBJ1-1, with TRBD1 identical over 7 bases. V trimming: 5 bases; J trimming: 3 bases; junction bases outside the gene matches: 4. Germline V lookup: CDR1 SGHRS, CDR2 YFSETQ. The CDR3 totals 13 residues. CDR3 sequence: CASRLTGDTEAFF. CDR3 DNA sequence: TGCGCCAGCAGGCTAACAGGGGACACTGAAGCTTTCTTT.

The chain carries TRBV7-2 and TRBJ2-7; 14 bases line up with TRBD2. Germline V gene lookup returns CDR1 SGHTA and CDR2 FQGNSA. V gave up 7 bases and J gave up 4 bases; unmatched junction bases: 3. The CDR3 has 14 residues. This CDR3 is CASTRLAGGYEQYF. For the CDR3, the DNA is TGTGCCAGCACGAGACTAGCGGGGGGGTACGAGCAGTACTTC.

The chain has TRBV7-3 and TRBJ2-5, with 11 bases identical to TRBD2. CDR1 and CDR2 (germline): SGHTA, FQGTGA. Unmatched junction bases numbered 15, after V lost 2 bases and J lost 7 bases. The CDR3 has 18 residues. The CDR3 coding sequence is TGTGCCAGCAGCTTACGTGGACTAGCGGGCCTACAAGAGATGACCCAGTACTTC. Residues: CASSLRGLAGLQEMTQYF.

With regard to this clone: Other nucleotide sequences from this sample produce the same CDR3. The chain combines TRBV9 with TRBJ2-1; TRBD2 matches at 8 bases. Germline V gene data show CDR1 as SGDLS and CDR2 as YYNGEE. J was trimmed by 9 bases and V by 3 bases; bases with no gene match: 2. The CDR3 loop spans 12 amino acids. CDR3 in amino acids: CASSAAGGEQFF. CDR3 nucleotide sequence: TGTGCCAGCAGCGCTGCGGGAGGTGAGCAGTTCTTC.

The rearrangement joins TRBV4-3 to TRBJ2-5; 11 bases match TRBD2. Looked up from germline, CDR1 is LGHNA and CDR2 is YSLEER. The CDR3 totals 15 residues. The V and J ends lost 4 bases and 1 base, in that order; junction bases with no gene match: 2. The CDR3 spells CASSPGLAGQETQYF. The CDR3 bases are TGCGCCAGCAGCCCCGGACTAGCGGGCCAAGAGACCCAGTACTTC.

This chain uses TRBV4-1 with TRBJ1-3, with no clear D. Germline CDR1 and CDR2: MGHRA and YSYEKL. Trimming left V 0 bases short and J 0 bases short, with 6 bases between. This CDR3 has 15 amino acids. CDR3 DNA sequence: TGCGCCAGCAGCCAAGACACGGCCTCTGGAAACACCATATATTTT. As protein: CASSQDTASGNTIYF.

The J gene is TRBJ1-1, the V gene TRBV28, with D perhaps matching TRBD1 (5 bases). The V end lost 7 bases, the J end lost 6 bases, and 21 bases lay between the germline ends. The length of the CDR3 is 15 residues. Germline V gene data show CDR1 as MDHEN and CDR2 as SYDVKM. CDR3 in amino acids: CASTLYRAGLPEAFF. CDR3 sequence (DNA): TGTGCCAGCACTCTATATAGGGCAGGGCTGCCTGAAGCTTTCTTT.